This TCR beta chain was profiled in a study of beta chain features in type 1 diabetes. Study-level results: Short templates might get an advantage during PCR, and this would be equal in patients and controls. Significant though moderate, a shortening of TCRB CDR3s appeared in all four CD4+ subsets of Type 1 diabetes patients.

Central memory, naive, regulatory and stem cell-like memory CD4+ cells were sorted by CD45RO/CCR7/CD25/CD127/CD95/CD27. In its sample, this clone was seen a few times. Its specificity is unknown. TCRB transcripts that were expressed got sequenced, as all of the isolated RNA had been reverse transcribed. TCRdb's copy holds only in-frame clones and misses some; the assay was immunoSEQ multiplex PCR. The sample gives around 150,000 clones, about 9.4% of which show up once; approximately 0.46% is in the top ten. The specimen was central memory CD4+ T cells from blood. This clonotype originated in a man aged 25-45 years with type 1 diabetes.

The CDR3 here is CASRSGTGYGYTF. Here the CDR3 DNA reads TGTGCCAGCAGGTCCGGGACAGGCTATGGCTACACCTTC. V is TRBV28 and J is TRBJ1-2; the match to TRBD1 covers 8 bases. The ends lost 6 bases at V and 4 bases at J; junction bases unmatched: 4. Germline assignment: CDR1 MDHEN and CDR2 SYDVKM. The CDR3 has 13 residues.